This is a list of T cell receptor beta chains from one sample in a study of blood T cell repertoires in COVID-19. Data came from immunoSEQ multiplex PCR; TCRdb stores just in-frame clones and leaves some out. The sample has 80,000 or so clones, 70% to 75% seen once. Sequenced sample: peripheral blood. These receptors were obtained from a man between 45 and 60 years old with active or convalescent COVID-19. Both conserved end residues are part of each CDR3. The order of the fields is V gene, J gene, D gene, clone size, CDR3 protein, CDR3 DNA. The D gene is left open where the match is weak. Some rows mark clone size as missing; the rest say once, few, many or name a class of expanded clone.

TRBV30	TRBJ1-5	-	-	CAWSIGLPSGPQHF	TGTGCCTGGTCGATTGGACTTCCTAGCGGGCCCCAGCATTTT
TRBV18	TRBJ2-7	-	once	CASSPGGSSYEQYF	TGTGCCAGCTCGCCCGGAGGAAGCTCCTACGAGCAGTACTTC
TRBV19	TRBJ1-1	-	-	CASKEDFEAFF	TGTGCCAGTAAAGAAGACTTTGAAGCTTTCTTT
TRBV19	TRBJ1-2	-	once	CASIGGVNYGYTF	TGTGCCAGTATTGGAGGCGTTAACTATGGCTACACCTTC
TRBV5-8	TRBJ2-3	TRBD2	-	CASTGSGGLTDTQYF	TGTGCCTCCACGGGTAGCGGGGGTCTGACAGATACGCAGTATTTT
TRBV18	TRBJ1-2	-	-	CASSPPSGDNYGYTF	TGTGCCAGCTCCCCCCCATCGGGGGACAACTATGGCTACACCTTC
TRBV5-5	TRBJ2-7	TRBD2	-	CASTRGVYEQYF	TGTGCCAGCACCCGGGGGGTCTACGAGCAGTACTTC
TRBV7-9	TRBJ2-7	TRBD1	many	CASSDRDYEQYF	TGTGCCAGCAGCGACAGGGACTACGAGCAGTACTTC
TRBV3-1/TRBV3-2	TRBJ2-7	TRBD2	-	CASSPNSGGATEQYF	TGTGCCAGCAGCCCGAATAGCGGGGGGGCCACCGAGCAGTACTTC
TRBV4-1	TRBJ1-1	-	few	CASSQRDGGVTEAFF	TGCGCCAGCAGCCAACGGGACGGGGGGGTCACTGAAGCTTTCTTT
TRBV6-5	TRBJ2-5	TRBD2	once	CASRLAGAQETQYF	TGTGCCAGCAGACTAGCGGGGGCCCAAGAGACCCAGTACTTC
TRBV7-8	TRBJ2-7	TRBD2	-	CASSPSGTSGGLHF	TGTGCCAGCAGCCCTTCTGGGACTAGCGGGGGTCTGCACTTC
TRBV6-2/TRBV6-3	TRBJ1-6	-	-	CASSYHETGTYNSPLHF	TGTGCCAGCAGTTATCACGAAACAGGAACTTATAATTCACCCCTCCACTTT
TRBV6-5	TRBJ2-3	-	-	CASSPARQADTQYF	TGTGCCAGCAGCCCCGCCCGACAGGCAGATACGCAGTATTTT
TRBV9	TRBJ2-6	-	-	CASSAAGDGANVLTF	TGTGCCAGCAGCGCGGCAGGGGATGGGGCCAACGTCCTGACTTTC
TRBV5-1	TRBJ1-2	-	few	CASSLGQSANYGYTF	TGCGCCAGCAGCTTGGGACAGTCAGCTAACTATGGCTACACCTTC
TRBV10-3	TRBJ1-2	-	-	CAIMPETGYGYTF	TGTGCCATCATGCCGGAGACAGGCTATGGCTACACCTTC
TRBV15	TRBJ2-2	TRBD1	-	CATSAGTVNTGELFF	TGTGCCACCAGCGCCGGGACAGTCAACACCGGGGAGCTGTTTTTT
TRBV11-2	TRBJ1-2	TRBD1	-	CASSRTQGAAGYTF	TGTGCCAGCAGCCGCACACAGGGGGCAGCTGGCTACACCTTC
TRBV5-4	TRBJ2-1	TRBD2	-	CASTSQRGHSYNEQFF	TGTGCCAGCACCTCCCAGCGGGGGCACTCCTACAATGAGCAGTTCTTC
TRBV4-2	TRBJ2-7	TRBD2	-	CASSQDGLAGVLSYEQYF	TGTGCCAGCAGCCAAGATGGGCTAGCGGGGGTGCTCTCCTACGAGCAGTACTTC
TRBV6-5	TRBJ1-2	TRBD1	-	CASRRDRTTYGYTF	TGTGCCAGCAGGAGGGACAGGACAACCTATGGCTACACCTTC
TRBV19	TRBJ1-4	TRBD1	-	CASERGGGGEKLFF	TGTGCCAGTGAAAGAGGGGGCGGCGGTGAAAAACTGTTTTTT
TRBV6-5	TRBJ1-3	-	few	CASSPTPGSGNTIYF	TGTGCCAGCAGCCCCACCCCAGGGTCCGGAAACACCATATATTTT
TRBV7-8	TRBJ1-1	-	-	CASSFDRQNTEAFF	TGTGCCAGCAGCTTCGACAGGCAGAACACTGAAGCTTTCTTT
TRBV7-2	TRBJ2-3	TRBD2	-	CASSFPGGTDTQYF	TGTGCCAGCAGCTTCCCGGGGGGGACAGATACGCAGTATTTT
TRBV27	TRBJ1-2	TRBD1	-	CASSLSIRDRGQTF	TGTGCCAGCAGTTTATCGATTCGGGACAGGGGGCAAACCTTC
TRBV6-5	TRBJ2-7	TRBD1	-	CASRATGLPYEQYF	TGTGCCAGCAGGGCGACAGGGCTCCCCTACGAGCAGTACTTC
TRBV4-3	TRBJ1-4	-	-	CASSQGQASHDEKLFF	TGCGCCAGCAGCCAAGGGCAGGCGAGTCACGATGAAAAACTGTTTTTT
TRBV19	TRBJ2-7	-	-	CASRGDTGSYEQYF	TGTGCCAGTAGGGGGGACACGGGGTCCTACGAGCAGTACTTC
TRBV2	TRBJ1-1	-	few	CASQDSYMNTEAFF	TGTGCCTCCCAAGACAGCTACATGAACACTGAAGCTTTCTTT
TRBV7-8	TRBJ2-4	-	-	CASSFGQSWDIQYF	TGTGCCAGCAGCTTCGGACAGTCATGGGACATTCAGTACTTC
TRBV12-5	TRBJ1-4	-	-	CASGHPQGEKLFF	TGTGCTAGTGGACACCCCCAGGGGGAAAAACTGTTTTTT
TRBV9	TRBJ2-1	TRBD1	-	CASSLTTGGHNEQFF	TGTGCCAGCAGCCTAACGACAGGGGGTCACAATGAGCAGTTCTTC
TRBV7-6	TRBJ2-7	-	-	CASSLPAAGATYEQYF	TGTGCCAGCAGCCTCCCCGCCGCAGGGGCGACCTACGAGCAGTACTTC
TRBV19	TRBJ2-5	TRBD2	-	CASSIGAGGYQETQYF	TGTGCCAGTAGTATAGGGGCCGGGGGGTACCAAGAGACCCAGTACTTC
TRBV7-9	TRBJ2-7	TRBD1	-	CASSPDRGIRDEQYF	TGTGCCAGCAGCCCGGACAGGGGAATAAGGGACGAGCAGTACTTC
TRBV6-2/TRBV6-3	TRBJ1-6	-	-	CASSFADSPLHF	TGTGCCAGCAGTTTCGCGGATTCACCCCTCCACTTT
TRBV7-9	TRBJ1-2	TRBD1	-	CASSSRDRVNGYTF	TGTGCCAGCAGCTCCCGGGACAGGGTTAACGGCTACACCTTC
TRBV2	TRBJ1-6	-	few	CASRVPPARVSQTPLHF	TGTGCCAGCAGAGTCCCCCCCGCCCGTGTCTCCCAGACACCCCTCCACTTT
TRBV18	TRBJ2-7	TRBD1	-	CASSPVRGPWEQYF	TGTGCCAGCTCACCAGTCAGGGGGCCATGGGAGCAGTACTTC
TRBV19	TRBJ1-1	-	-	CATTWGVTEAFF	TGTGCCACCACGTGGGGGGTCACTGAAGCTTTCTTT
TRBV7-8	TRBJ1-1	TRBD1	-	CASSAWGTGDTEAFF	TGTGCCAGCAGCGCGTGGGGGACAGGGGACACTGAAGCTTTCTTT
TRBV7-9	TRBJ2-3	-	-	CASSSYTSSTDTQYF	TGTGCCAGCAGCTCTTATACTTCTAGCACAGATACGCAGTATTTT
TRBV12-3/TRBV12-4	TRBJ1-4	-	-	CASSFTSTGKLFF	TGTGCCAGCAGTTTTACCTCTACTGGAAAACTGTTTTTT
TRBV6-5	TRBJ2-4	-	-	CASSWGRDIQYF	TGTGCCAGCAGTTGGGGCAGAGACATTCAGTACTTC
TRBV9	TRBJ2-2	-	once	CAAAGIVVATRAGELFF	TGTGCCGCGGCAGGTATAGTCGTGGCAACGAGGGCCGGGGAGCTGTTTTTT
TRBV18	TRBJ1-1	-	-	CASSPMGGNTEAFF	TGTGCCAGCTCACCTATGGGGGGGAACACTGAAGCTTTCTTT
TRBV7-9	TRBJ2-5	-	-	CASSSHEGGAETQYF	TGTGCCAGCAGCTCGCACGAGGGGGGGGCCGAGACCCAGTACTTC
TRBV21-1	TRBJ1-4	-	-	CASSPEKGANEKLFF	TGTGCCAGCAGCCCGGAAAAGGGGGCTAATGAAAAACTGTTTTTT
TRBV29-1	TRBJ2-7	-	-	CSAGDLDEQYF	TGCAGCGCAGGGGACTTGGACGAGCAGTACTTC
TRBV4-1	TRBJ2-5	-	-	CASSQAGGSNRETQYF	TGCGCCAGCAGCCAAGCTGGGGGGTCCAATCGAGAGACCCAGTACTTC